Reported below is one T cell receptor beta chain. Its antigen is still unknown. What was sequenced were expressed TCRB transcripts, since all of the isolated RNA had been reverse transcribed. Reads from naive, central memory and regulatory T cell samples averaged about 3.57 million. Measured with immunoSEQ multiplex PCR; TCRdb has only the in-frame clones, and not every one. Of over 150,000 clones listed, 10% to 15% are singletons. This specimen comes from a study of beta chain features in type 1 diabetes. Notes on the study in general: Naive, central memory and Treg TCRB repertoires appeared more alike in patients than in healthy donors.

Trimming removed 7 bases from V and 1 base from J; junction bases left unmatched: 5. The length of the CDR3 is 14 residues. The germline CDR1 and CDR2 sequences are MNHEY and SVGAGI. Sample: central memory CD4+ T cells from blood. The chain carries TRBV6-5 and TRBJ1-1; the match to TRBD1 covers 8 bases. The source of this sequence is a woman aged 18-29 years in good health. This chain's CDR3 is CASNRGAQNTEAFF. The CDR3 DNA reads TGTGCCAGCAACAGGGGGGCGCAGAACACTGAAGCTTTCTTT.